This TCR beta chain is from a study of T-cell memory formation after mild COVID-19. Overall study results and limits: Day 15 to 85 contractors were CD4/CD8 balanced; later expanders leaned CD4+. CD4+ clones that contracted lay mainly in CM and EM; CD8+ ones lay in EMRA.

TCRdb processed the 5' RACE reads anew with MiXCR; each CDR3 protein has one entry. The sample carries around 450,000 distinct CDR3 sequences, 15% to 20% recorded once. A few counts support this clonotype. Its antigen is still unknown. This CDR3 is 15 amino acids long. The germline V gene encodes CDR1 MDHEN and CDR2 SYDVKM. V was trimmed by 6 bases and J by 2 bases, leaving 14 bases between them. Sequenced sample: PBMCs or a T cell subset sorted from them (not recorded which). This clonotype was sampled from an adult woman who had mild COVID-19 (a few samples of this study predate the infection). Cell type and time point are not known. This chain uses TRBV28 with TRBJ1-5, with D uncertain. CDR3 sequence reads: CASSGAPEGNQPQHF. The DNA for the CDR3 is TGTGCCAGCAGCGGTGCCCCCGAGGGCAATCAGCCCCAGCATTTT.